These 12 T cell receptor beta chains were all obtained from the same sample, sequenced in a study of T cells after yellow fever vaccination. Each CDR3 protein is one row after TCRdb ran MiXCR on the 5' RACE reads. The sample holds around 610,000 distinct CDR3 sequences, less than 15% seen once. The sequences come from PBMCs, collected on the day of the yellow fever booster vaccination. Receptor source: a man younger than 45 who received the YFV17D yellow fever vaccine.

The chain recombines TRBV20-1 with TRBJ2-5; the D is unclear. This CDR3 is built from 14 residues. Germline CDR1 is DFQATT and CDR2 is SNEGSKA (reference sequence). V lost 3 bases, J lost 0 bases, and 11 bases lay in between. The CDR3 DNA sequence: TGCAGTGCTAGTGAGTGGTCGGACCAAGAGACCCAGTACTTC. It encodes CSASEWSDQETQYF.

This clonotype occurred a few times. This CDR3 reads CASSFTSKNTGELFF. CDR3 in DNA: TGTGCCAGCAGCTTCACGTCCAAGAACACCGGGGAGCTGTTTTTT. The chain carries TRBV5-6 and TRBJ2-2; D is undetermined. The V end lost 2 bases, the J end lost 1 base, and 9 bases lay between the germline ends. Germline CDR1 is SGHDT and CDR2 is YYEEEE. The CDR3 has 15 amino acids. Filled out from reference TRBV5-6 and TRBJ2-2, the complete variable domain reads DAGVTQSPTHLIKTRGQQVTLRCSPKSGHDTVSWYQQALGQGPQFIFQYYEEEERQRGNFPDRFSGHQFPNYSSELNVNALLLGDSALYLCASSFTSKNTGELFFGEGSRLTVL.

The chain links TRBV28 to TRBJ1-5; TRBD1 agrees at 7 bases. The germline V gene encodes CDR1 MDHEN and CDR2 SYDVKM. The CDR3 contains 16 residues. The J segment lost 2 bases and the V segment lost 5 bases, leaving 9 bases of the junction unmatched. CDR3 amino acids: CASSPPRQGGNQPQHF. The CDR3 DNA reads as TGTGCCAGCAGTCCCCCCCGACAGGGTGGCAATCAGCCCCAGCATTTT.

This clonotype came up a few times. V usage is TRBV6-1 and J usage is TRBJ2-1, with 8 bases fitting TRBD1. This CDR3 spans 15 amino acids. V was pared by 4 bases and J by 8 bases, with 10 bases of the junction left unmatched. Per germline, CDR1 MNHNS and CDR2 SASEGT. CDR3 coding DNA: TGTGCCAGCAGTGTTCGACAGGGGCTTCGCTATGAGCAGTTCTTC. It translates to CASSVRQGLRYEQFF.

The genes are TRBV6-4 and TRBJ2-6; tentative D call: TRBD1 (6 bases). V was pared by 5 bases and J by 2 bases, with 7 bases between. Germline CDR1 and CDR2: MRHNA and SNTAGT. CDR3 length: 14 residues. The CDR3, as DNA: TGTGCCAGCAGTACAGGGCCTGGGGCCAACGTCCTGACTTTC. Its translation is CASSTGPGANVLTF.

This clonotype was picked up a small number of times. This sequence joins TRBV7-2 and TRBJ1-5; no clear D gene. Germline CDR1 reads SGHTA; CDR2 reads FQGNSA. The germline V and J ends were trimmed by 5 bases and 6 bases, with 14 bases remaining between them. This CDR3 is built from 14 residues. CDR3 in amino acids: CASSSYGLGQPQHF. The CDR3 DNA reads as TGTGCCAGCAGCAGTTACGGGTTGGGTCAGCCCCAGCATTTT.

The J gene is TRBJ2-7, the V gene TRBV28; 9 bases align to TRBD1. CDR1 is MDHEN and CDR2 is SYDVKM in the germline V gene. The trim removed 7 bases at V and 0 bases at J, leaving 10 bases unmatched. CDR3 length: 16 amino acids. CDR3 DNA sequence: TGTGCCAGCAAAGTGGTCTTGACAGGGGGCTCCTACGAGCAGTACTTC. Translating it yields CASKVVLTGGSYEQYF.

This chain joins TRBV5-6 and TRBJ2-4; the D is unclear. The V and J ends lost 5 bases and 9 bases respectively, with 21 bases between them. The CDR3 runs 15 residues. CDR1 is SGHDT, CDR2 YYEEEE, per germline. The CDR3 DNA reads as TGTGCCAGCAGTCTACTATCCCAAGGGCCTGGCATTCAGTACTTC. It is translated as CASSLLSQGPGIQYF.

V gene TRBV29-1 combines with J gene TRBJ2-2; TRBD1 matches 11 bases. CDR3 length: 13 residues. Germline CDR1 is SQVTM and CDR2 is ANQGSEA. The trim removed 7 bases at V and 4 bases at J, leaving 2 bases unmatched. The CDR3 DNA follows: TGCAGCGGAGGGACAGGGGGCACCGGGGAGCTGTTTTTT. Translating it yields CSGGTGGTGELFF.

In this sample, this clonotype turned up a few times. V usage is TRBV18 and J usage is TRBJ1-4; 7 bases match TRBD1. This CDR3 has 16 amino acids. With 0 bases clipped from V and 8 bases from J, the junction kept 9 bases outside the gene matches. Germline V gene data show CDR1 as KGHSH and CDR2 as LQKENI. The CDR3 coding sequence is TGTGCCAGCTCACCACCTACAGGGGTTTACAAAGAAAAACTGTTTTTT. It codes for CASSPPTGVYKEKLFF.

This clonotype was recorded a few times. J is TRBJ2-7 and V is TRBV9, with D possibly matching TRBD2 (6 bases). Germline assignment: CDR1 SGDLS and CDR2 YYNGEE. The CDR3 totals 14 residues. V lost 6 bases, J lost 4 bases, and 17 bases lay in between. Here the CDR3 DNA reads TGTGCCAGCACCCCCGGGGGAGACTCTTACGAGCAGTACTTC. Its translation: CASTPGGDSYEQYF.

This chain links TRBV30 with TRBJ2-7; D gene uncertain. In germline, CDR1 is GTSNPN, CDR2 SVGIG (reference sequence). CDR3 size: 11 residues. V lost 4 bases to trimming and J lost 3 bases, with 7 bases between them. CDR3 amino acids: CAWTKGYEQYF. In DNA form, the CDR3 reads TGTGCCTGGACTAAGGGCTACGAGCAGTACTTC. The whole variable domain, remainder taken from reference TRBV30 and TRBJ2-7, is SQTIHQWPATLVQPVGSPLSLECTVEGTSNPNLYWYRQAAGRGLQLLFYSVGIGQISSEVPQNLSASRPQDRQFILSSKKLLLSDSGFYLCAWTKGYEQYFGPGTRLTVT.